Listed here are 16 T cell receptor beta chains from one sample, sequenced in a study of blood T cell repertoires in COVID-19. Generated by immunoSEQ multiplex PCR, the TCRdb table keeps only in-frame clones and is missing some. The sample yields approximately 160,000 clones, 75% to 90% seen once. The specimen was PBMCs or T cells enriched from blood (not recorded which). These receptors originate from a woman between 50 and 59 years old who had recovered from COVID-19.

The CDR3 coding sequence is TGTGCCAGCAGCTTAGACGGGTCGGATAACTATGGCTACACCTTC. Translating it yields CASSLDGSDNYGYTF. The rearrangement joins TRBV11-2 to TRBJ1-2; D remains unclear. The CDR3 length is 15 residues. V lost 0 bases, J lost 1 base, and 9 bases lay in between. Germline CDR1 reads SGHAT; CDR2 reads FQNNGV.

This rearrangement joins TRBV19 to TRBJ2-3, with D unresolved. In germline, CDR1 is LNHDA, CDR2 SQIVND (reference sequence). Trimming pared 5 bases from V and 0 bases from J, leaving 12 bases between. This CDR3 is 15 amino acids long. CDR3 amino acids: CASSDRHPSTDTQYF. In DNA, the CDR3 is TGTGCCAGTAGTGACCGACACCCAAGCACAGATACGCAGTATTTT.

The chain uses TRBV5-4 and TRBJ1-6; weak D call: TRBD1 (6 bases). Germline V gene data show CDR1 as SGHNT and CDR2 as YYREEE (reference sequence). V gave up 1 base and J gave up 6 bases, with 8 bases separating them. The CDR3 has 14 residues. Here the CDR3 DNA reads TGTGCCAGCAGCTTGTACAGGGCTAATTCACCCCTCCACTTT. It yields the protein CASSLYRANSPLHF.

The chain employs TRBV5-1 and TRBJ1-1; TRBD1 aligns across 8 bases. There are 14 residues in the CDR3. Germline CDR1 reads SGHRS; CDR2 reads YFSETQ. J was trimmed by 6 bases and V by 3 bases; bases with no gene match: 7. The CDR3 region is CASSSGQVWPEAFF. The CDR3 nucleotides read TGCGCCAGCAGCTCGGGACAGGTATGGCCTGAAGCTTTCTTT.

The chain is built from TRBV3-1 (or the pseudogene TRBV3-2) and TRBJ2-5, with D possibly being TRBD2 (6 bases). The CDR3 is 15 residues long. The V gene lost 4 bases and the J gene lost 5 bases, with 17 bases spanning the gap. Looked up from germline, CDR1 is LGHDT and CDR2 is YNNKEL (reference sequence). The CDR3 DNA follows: TGTGCCAGCAGCCCACGGGACTCGGGACGGGAGACCCAGTACTTC. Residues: CASSPRDSGRETQYF.

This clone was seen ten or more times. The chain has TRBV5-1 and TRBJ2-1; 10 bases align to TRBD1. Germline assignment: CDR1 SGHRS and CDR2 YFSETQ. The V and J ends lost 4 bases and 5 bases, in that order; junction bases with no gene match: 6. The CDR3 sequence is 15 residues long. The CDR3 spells CASSPTGTGDNEQFF. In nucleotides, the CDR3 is TGCGCCAGCAGCCCCACCGGGACAGGGGACAATGAGCAGTTCTTC. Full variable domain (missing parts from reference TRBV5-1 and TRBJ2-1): KAGVTQTPRYLIKTRGQQVTLSCSPISGHRSVSWYQQTPGQGLQFLFEYFSETQRNKGNFPGRFSGRQFSNSRSEMNVSTLELGDSALYLCASSPTGTGDNEQFFGPGTRLTVL.

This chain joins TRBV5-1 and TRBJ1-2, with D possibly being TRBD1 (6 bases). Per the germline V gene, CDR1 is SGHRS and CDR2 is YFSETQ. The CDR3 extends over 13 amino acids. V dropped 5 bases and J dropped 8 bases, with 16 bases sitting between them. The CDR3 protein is CASRPSPQGGYTF. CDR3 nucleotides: TGCGCCAGCAGGCCCTCCCCTCAGGGGGGCTACACCTTC.

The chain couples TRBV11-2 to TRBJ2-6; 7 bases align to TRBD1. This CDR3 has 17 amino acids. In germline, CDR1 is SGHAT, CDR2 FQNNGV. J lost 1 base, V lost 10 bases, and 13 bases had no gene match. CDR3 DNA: TGTGCCACCACCCAGGGGACAGTCACTTCTGGGGCCAACGTCCTGACTTTC. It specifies CATTQGTVTSGANVLTF.

The CDR3 spells CASSGRVGNTEAFF. CDR3 DNA sequence: TGTGCCAGCAGCGGGAGGGTCGGAAACACTGAAGCTTTCTTT. The chain couples TRBV9 to TRBJ1-1; D call uncertain. CDR1 is SGDLS and CDR2 is YYNGEE in the germline V gene. V lost 3 bases to trimming and J lost 2 bases, with 11 bases between them. The CDR3 contains 14 residues.

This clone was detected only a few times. For the CDR3, the DNA is TGTGCCAGCAAAGGACAGGGGGCGCCAGTGAGCTACACCTTC. Protein: CASKGQGAPVSYTF. J is TRBJ1-2 and V is TRBV28, with 11 nucleotides matching TRBD1. The germline V gene encodes CDR1 MDHEN and CDR2 SYDVKM. J was trimmed by 9 bases and V by 7 bases; bases with no gene match: 10. The CDR3 runs 14 residues.

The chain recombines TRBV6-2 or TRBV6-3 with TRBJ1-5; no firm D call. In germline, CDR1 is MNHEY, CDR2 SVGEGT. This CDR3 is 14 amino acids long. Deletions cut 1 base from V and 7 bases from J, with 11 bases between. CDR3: CASSYLRGGQPQHF. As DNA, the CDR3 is TGTGCCAGCAGTTACTTACGGGGAGGCCAGCCCCAGCATTTT.

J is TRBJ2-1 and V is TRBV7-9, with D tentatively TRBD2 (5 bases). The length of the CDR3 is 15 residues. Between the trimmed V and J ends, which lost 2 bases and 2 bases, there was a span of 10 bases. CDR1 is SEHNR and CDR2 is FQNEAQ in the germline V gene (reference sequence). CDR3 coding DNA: TGTGCCAGCAGCTTACGAGCGGCAACCTACAATGAGCAGTTCTTC. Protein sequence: CASSLRAATYNEQFF.

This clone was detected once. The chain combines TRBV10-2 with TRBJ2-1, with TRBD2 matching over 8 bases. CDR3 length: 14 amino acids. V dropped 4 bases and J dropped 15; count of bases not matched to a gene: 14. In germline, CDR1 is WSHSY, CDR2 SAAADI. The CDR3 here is CASSVSGINRAMFF. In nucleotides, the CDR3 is TGCGCCAGCAGTGTTAGCGGGATTAACCGGGCGATGTTCTTC.

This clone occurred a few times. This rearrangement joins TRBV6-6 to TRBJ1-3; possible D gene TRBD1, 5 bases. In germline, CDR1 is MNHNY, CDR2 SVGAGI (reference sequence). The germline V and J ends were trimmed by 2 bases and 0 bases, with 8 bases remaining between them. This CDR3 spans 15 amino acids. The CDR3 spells CASSYRGSSGNTIYF. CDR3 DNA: TGTGCCAGCAGTTACCGGGGGAGCTCTGGAAACACCATATATTTT.

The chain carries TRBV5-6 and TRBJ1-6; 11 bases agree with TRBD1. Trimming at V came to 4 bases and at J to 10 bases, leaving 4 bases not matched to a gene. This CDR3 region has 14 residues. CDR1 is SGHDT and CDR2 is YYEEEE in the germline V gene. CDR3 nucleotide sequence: TGTGCCAGCAGCATCGGGACAGGGGGATCACCCCTCCACTTT. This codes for CASSIGTGGSPLHF.

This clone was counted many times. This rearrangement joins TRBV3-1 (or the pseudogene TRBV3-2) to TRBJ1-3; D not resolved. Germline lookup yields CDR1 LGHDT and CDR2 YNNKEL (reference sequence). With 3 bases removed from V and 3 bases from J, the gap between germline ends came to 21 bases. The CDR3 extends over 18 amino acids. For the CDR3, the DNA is TGTGCCAGCAGCCACTTCCCAAGAGGAGGGTCGGGTGGAAACACCATATATTTT. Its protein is CASSHFPRGGSGGNTIYF.